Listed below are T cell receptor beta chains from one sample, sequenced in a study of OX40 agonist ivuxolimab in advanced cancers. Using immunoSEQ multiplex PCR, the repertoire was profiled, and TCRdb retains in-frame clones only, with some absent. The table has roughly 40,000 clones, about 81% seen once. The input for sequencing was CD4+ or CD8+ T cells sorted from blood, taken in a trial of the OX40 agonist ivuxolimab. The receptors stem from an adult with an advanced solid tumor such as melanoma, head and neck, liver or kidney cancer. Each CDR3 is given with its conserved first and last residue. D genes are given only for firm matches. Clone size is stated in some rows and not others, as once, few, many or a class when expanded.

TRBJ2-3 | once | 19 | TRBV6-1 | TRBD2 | CASSENGAGDRTSTDTQYF | TGTGCCAGCAGTGAGAACGGTGCGGGAGACCGAACTAGCACAGATACGCAGTATTTT
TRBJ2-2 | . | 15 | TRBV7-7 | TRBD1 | CASSLEGADTGELFF | TGTGCTAGCAGCTTAGAGGGGGCGGACACCGGGGAGCTGTTTTTT
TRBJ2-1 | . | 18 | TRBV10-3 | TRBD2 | CAISAVSGSASSYNEQFF | TGTGCCATCAGTGCTGTTAGCGGGAGCGCGTCCTCCTACAATGAGCAGTTCTTC
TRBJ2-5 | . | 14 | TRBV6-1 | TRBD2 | CASRQGGSGETQYF | TGTGCCAGCAGGCAGGGCGGGAGTGGAGAGACCCAGTACTTC
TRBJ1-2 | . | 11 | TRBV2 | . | CASGEGYGYTF | TGTGCCAGCGGGGAGGGCTATGGCTACACCTTC
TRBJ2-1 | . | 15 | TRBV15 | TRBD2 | CATSSPPSGLNEQFF | TGTGCCACCAGCTCTCCCCCTAGCGGTCTCAATGAGCAGTTCTTC
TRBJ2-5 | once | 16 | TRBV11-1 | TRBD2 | CASSFVGSGSAETQYF | TGTGCCAGCAGCTTCGTCGGTAGCGGGAGCGCGGAGACCCAGTACTTC
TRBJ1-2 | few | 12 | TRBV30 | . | CAWSVQGYGYTF | TGTGCCTGGAGTGTACAGGGCTATGGCTACACCTTC
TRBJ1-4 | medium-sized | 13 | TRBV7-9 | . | CASSVTSGEKLFF | TGTGCCAGCAGCGTAACTTCGGGAGAAAAACTGTTTTTT
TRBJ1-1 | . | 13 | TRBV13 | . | CASSSQENTEAFF | TGTGCCAGCAGCTCCCAGGAGAACACTGAAGCTTTCTTT
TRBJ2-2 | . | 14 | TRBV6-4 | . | CASTYSPGAGELFF | TGTGCCAGCACCTATAGCCCAGGGGCCGGGGAGCTGTTTTTT
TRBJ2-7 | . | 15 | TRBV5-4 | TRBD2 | CASSALAGGPYEQYF | TGTGCCAGCAGCGCGCTAGCGGGAGGCCCCTACGAGCAGTACTTC
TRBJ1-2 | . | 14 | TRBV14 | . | CASSLQNRDRGYTF | TGTGCCAGCAGCCTGCAGAACAGGGACCGCGGCTACACCTTC
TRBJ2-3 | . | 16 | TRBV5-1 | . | CASSLGGVSRTDTQYF | TGCGCCAGCAGCTTGGGGGGAGTCTCCCGCACAGATACGCAGTATTTT
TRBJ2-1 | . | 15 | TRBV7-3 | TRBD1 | CASSLTVTGSNEQFF | TGTGCCAGCAGCTTAACGGTGACAGGGTCCAATGAGCAGTTCTTC
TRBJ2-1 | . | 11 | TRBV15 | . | CATSSNNEQFF | TGTGCCACCAGCAGTAACAATGAGCAGTTCTTC
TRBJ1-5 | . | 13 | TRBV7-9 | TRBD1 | CASSLQGDQPQHF | TGTGCCAGCAGCTTACAGGGGGATCAGCCCCAGCATTTT
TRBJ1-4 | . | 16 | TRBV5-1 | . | CASSMRQRATNEKLFF | TGCGCCAGCAGCATGCGACAGAGAGCAACTAATGAAAAACTGTTTTTT
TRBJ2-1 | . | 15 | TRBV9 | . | CASSVREQTYNEQFF | TGTGCCAGCAGCGTAAGAGAACAAACCTACAATGAGCAGTTCTTC
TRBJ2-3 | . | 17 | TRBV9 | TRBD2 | CASSVGLAGGGDDTQYF | TGTGCCAGCAGCGTAGGGCTAGCGGGAGGAGGGGACGATACGCAGTATTTT
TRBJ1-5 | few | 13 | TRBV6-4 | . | CASSREGTQPQHF | TGTGCCAGCAGCCGGGAGGGGACGCAGCCCCAGCATTTT
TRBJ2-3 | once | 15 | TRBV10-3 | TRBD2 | CAITTGLAVTDTQYF | TGTGCCATCACTACGGGACTAGCAGTAACAGATACGCAGTATTTT
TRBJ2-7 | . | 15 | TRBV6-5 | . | CASSLLAEGLSEQYF | TGTGCCAGCAGTCTACTGGCGGAGGGCCTGTCCGAGCAGTACTTC
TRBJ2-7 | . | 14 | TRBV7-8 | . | CASSLQLANYEQYF | TGTGCCAGCAGCTTACAACTAGCAAACTACGAGCAGTACTTC
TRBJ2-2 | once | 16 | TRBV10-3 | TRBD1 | CAIKISGTENTGELFF | TGTGCCATCAAGATTTCCGGGACAGAGAACACCGGGGAGCTGTTTTTT
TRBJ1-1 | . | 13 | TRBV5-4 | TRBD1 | CASRYDRDTEAFF | TGTGCCAGCAGATATGACAGGGACACTGAAGCTTTCTTT
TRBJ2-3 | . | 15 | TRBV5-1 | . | CASSLGPRGTDTQYF | TGCGCCAGCAGCTTAGGTCCCCGCGGGACAGATACGCAGTATTTT